This TCR beta chain was documented in a study of molecular identifiers for immune sequencing clone quantification. This clonotype was seen at least ten times. Antigen: not known. General observations from the study: In CMV-specific effectors, clones above 20 copies held over 99% of molecules; naive, under 1%. Barcode-sharing identical TCR molecules could underestimate highly expanded clone sizes. Reports indicate spiked Jurkat TCR RNA from one cell could be found among some 980,000 naive cells.

TCRdb redid the calling of the PCR reads with MiXCR, one entry per CDR3 protein. The sample includes approximately 550,000 distinct CDR3 sequences, about 26% of them seen just once. Germline V gene data show CDR1 as MGHDK and CDR2 as SYGVNS. The CDR3 extends over 13 amino acids. The V and J ends lost 1 base and 3 bases, in that order; junction bases with no gene match: 0. The J gene is TRBJ2-7, the V gene TRBV25-1; TRBD2 aligns across 7 bases. The receptor was isolated from a human donor in good health. Some libraries in this study had Jurkat cell RNA spiked in. Sequenced: naive CD8+ T cells from blood, with Jurkat cell RNA spiked in. The sample's subset: FACS-sorted CD8+CD4-CCR7+CD45RA+ naive T cells. CDR3 DNA sequence: TGTGCCAGCAGTGAATGGGGGGGCTACGAGCAGTACTTC. Residues: CASSEWGGYEQYF.